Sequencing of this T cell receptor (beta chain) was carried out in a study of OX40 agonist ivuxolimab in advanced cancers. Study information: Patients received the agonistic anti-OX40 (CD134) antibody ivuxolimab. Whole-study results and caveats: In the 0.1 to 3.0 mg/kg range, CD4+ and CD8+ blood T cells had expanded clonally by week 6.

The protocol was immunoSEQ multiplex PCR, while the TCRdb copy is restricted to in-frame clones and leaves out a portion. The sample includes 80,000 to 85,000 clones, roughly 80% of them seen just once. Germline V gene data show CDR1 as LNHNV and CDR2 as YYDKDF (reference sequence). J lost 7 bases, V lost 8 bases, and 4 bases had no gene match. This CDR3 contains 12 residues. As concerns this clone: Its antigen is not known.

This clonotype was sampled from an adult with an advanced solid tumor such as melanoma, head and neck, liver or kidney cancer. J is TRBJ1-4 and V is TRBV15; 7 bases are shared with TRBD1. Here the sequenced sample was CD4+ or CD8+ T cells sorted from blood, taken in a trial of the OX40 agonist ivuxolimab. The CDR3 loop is CATGTVGEKLFF. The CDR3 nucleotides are TGTGCCACCGGGACAGTGGGTGAAAAACTGTTTTTT.